The following is a TCR beta chain sequence with its context. What it recognizes is unknown. Using a J-beta primer mix together with a sample-barcoded 5' primer, a second PCR was run for roughly 6 to 12 cycles. TCRdb redid the calling of the 5' RACE reads with MiXCR, one entry per CDR3 protein. The sample lists 1.5 million to 1.8 million distinct CDR3 sequences; around 40% were seen once. Trimming pared 2 bases from V and 5 bases from J, leaving 21 bases between. CDR1 is SGHVS and CDR2 is FQNEAQ in the germline V gene. CDR3 size: 17 residues. The sample belongs to a study of blood T cells in healthy people across ages. Overall study results and limits: Naive T cell percentage showed a strong correlation with the diversity of TCR beta. Age showed a roughly linear inverse relationship with TCR beta diversity per million T cells. Possibly confounding the expanded clonotype changes was the fact that donor CMV status was unknown.

The chain recombines TRBV7-8 with TRBJ2-5; TRBD2 is a possible D gene (6 bases). This TCR derives from a woman aged 18-30 years in good health. Sequencing was performed on blood. The CDR3 region has the DNA TGTGCCAGCAGCTTACGGTTTAGCGACTACCGGGGGGAGACCCAGTACTTC. Translating gives CASSLRFSDYRGETQYF. The variable domain in full, completed from reference TRBV7-8 and TRBJ2-5, reads GAGVSQSPRYKVAKRGQDVALRCDPISGHVSLFWYQQALGQGPEFLTYFQNEAQLDKSGLPSDRFFAERPEGSVSTLKIQRTQQEDSAVYLCASSLRFSDYRGETQYFGPGTRLLVL.